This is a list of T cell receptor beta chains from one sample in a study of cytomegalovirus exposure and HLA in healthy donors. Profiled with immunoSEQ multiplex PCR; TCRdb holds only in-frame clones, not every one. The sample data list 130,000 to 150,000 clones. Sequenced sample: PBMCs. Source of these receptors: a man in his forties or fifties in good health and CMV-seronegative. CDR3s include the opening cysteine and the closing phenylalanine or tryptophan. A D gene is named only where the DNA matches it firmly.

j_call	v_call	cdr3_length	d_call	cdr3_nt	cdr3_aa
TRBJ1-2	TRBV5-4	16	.	TGTGCCAGCAGCCAAGGCGGGGCTGAAGCTAACTATGGCTACACCTTC	CASSQGGAEANYGYTF
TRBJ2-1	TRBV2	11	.	TGTGCCAGCAGCTACTCTAGTGAGCAGTTCTTC	CASSYSSEQFF
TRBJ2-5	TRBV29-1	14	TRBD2	TGCAGCGTTGTAGCGGGGGGGCCCCAAGAGACCCAGTACTTC	CSVVAGGPQETQYF
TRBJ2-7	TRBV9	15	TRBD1	TGTGCCAGCAGCGTAGGGGGGACAGGATCCTACGAGCAGTACTTC	CASSVGGTGSYEQYF
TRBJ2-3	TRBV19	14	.	TGTGCCAGTAGCCTGGGACAAATCACAGATACGCAGTATTTT	CASSLGQITDTQYF
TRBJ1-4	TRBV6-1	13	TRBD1	TGTGCCAGCAGTGTACAGGGGGATGAAAAACTGTTTTTT	CASSVQGDEKLFF
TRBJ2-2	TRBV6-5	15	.	TGTGCCAGCAGTAGAGGGGGGGGGCTCACCGGGGAGCTGTTTTTT	CASSRGGGLTGELFF
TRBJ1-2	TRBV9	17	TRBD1	TGTGCCAGCAGCGTAGCTACAGGGGACAGGAATAGATATGGCTACACCTTC	CASSVATGDRNRYGYTF
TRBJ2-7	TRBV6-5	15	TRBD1	TGTGCCAGCAGTTACTCGAGGACAGGGGTTGCCGAGCAGTACTTC	CASSYSRTGVAEQYF
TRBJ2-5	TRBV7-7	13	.	TGTGCCAGCAGCTTAGGAGGGCTGGAGACCCAGTACTTC	CASSLGGLETQYF
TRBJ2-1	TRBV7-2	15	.	TGTGCCAGCAGCTTACAGGAAAGCTCCTACAATGAGCAGTTCTTC	CASSLQESSYNEQFF
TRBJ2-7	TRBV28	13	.	TGTGCCAGCATGTCTAGGTGGTCCTACGAGCAGTACTTC	CASMSRWSYEQYF
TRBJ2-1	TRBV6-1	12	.	TGTGCCAGCCAGGGGTTCGGGAATGAGCAGTTCTTC	CASQGFGNEQFF
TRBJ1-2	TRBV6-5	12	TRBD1	TGTGCCAGCAGTAGACAGGGGGGAGGCTACACCTTC	CASSRQGGGYTF
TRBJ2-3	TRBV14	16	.	TGTGCCAGCAGCCAAGTGCCGGGAGATTGGTCAGATACGCAGTATTTT	CASSQVPGDWSDTQYF
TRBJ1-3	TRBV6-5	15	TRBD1	TGTGCCAGCACCCGGACAGGACGGGCTGGAAACACCATATATTTT	CASTRTGRAGNTIYF
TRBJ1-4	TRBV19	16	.	TGTGCCAGTAGTCTGGACCCTATCCGGGGAAATGAAAAACTGTTTTTT	CASSLDPIRGNEKLFF
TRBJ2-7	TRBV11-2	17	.	TGTGCCAGCAGCTTAGGGTGGGGTTACCGGGGCTCCTACGAGCAGTACTTC	CASSLGWGYRGSYEQYF
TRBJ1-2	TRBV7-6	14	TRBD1	TGTGCCAGCAGCCCCGGGACAGGGATCTATGGCTACACCTTC	CASSPGTGIYGYTF
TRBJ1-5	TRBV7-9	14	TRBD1	TGTGCCAGCAGCTGGGACAGTAGCAATCAGCCCCAGCATTTT	CASSWDSSNQPQHF
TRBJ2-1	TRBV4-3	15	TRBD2	TGCGCCAGCAGCCAAGCGGGGGGTCCGTCTCGTGAGCAGTTCTTC	CASSQAGGPSREQFF
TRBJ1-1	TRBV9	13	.	TGTGCCAGCAGCGTAGGGGGGGACACTGAAGCTTTCTTT	CASSVGGDTEAFF
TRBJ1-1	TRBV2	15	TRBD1	TGTGCCAGCAGTGTCGGGACAGGCCGCGACACTGAAGCTTTCTTT	CASSVGTGRDTEAFF
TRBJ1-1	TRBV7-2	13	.	TGTGCCAGCAGCCAGACCAGGGGTTCTGAAGCTTTCTTT	CASSQTRGSEAFF
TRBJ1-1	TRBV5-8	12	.	TGTGCCAGCAGCTCACAGGGCCTTGAAGCTTTCTTT	CASSSQGLEAFF
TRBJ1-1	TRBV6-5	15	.	TGTGCCAGCAGTTATGCCTCAGGGGTGAACACTGAAGCTTTCTTT	CASSYASGVNTEAFF
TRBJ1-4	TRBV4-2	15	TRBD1	TGTGCCAGCAGCCAAGGACAGGGGGGAAATGAAAAACTGTTTTTT	CASSQGQGGNEKLFF
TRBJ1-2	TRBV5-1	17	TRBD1	TGCGCCAGCAGTCCCGGGACAGGGAGTCCTAGCGGCTATGGCTACACCTTC	CASSPGTGSPSGYGYTF
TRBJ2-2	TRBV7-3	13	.	TGTGCCAGCAGCTCGTCGAACACCGGGGAGCTGTTTTTT	CASSSSNTGELFF
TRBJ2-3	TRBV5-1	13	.	TGCGCCAGCAGCTTAACTCGCACAGATACGCAGTATTTT	CASSLTRTDTQYF
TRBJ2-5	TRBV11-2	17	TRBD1	TGTGCCAGCAGCTCCACCACCGGGACAGGGGGCGGGAAGACCCAGTACTTC	CASSSTTGTGGGKTQYF
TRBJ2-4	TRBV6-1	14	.	TGTGCCAGCAGTGACAGGTTAGCCAAAAACATTCAGTACTTC	CASSDRLAKNIQYF
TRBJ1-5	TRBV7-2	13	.	TGTGCCAGCAGCTTAGAAGATGGCCAGCCCCAGCATTTT	CASSLEDGQPQHF
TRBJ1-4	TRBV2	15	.	TGTGCCAGCTCTTGGGCGGAGGCAACTAATGAAAAACTGTTTTTT	CASSWAEATNEKLFF
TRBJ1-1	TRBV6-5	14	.	TGTGCCAGCAGACTTACAAGGGGTGGCACTGAAGCTTTCTTT	CASRLTRGGTEAFF
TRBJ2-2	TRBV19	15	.	TGTGCCAGTAACGCCAGGGGCGCGAACACCGGGGAGCTGTTTTTT	CASNARGANTGELFF
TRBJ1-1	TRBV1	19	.	TGCACCAGCAGCCAAGACGGGGACAGCTCTCCTCGTCGGCACACTGAAGCTTTCTTT	CTSSQDGDSSPRRHTEAFF
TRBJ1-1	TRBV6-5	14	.	TGTGCCAGCAGTTATTTCAGGTCGGTCTCTGAAGCTTTCTTT	CASSYFRSVSEAFF
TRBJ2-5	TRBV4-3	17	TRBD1	TGCGCCAGCAGCCAAACTTCCGGGACAGGGTTTGGAGAGACCCAGTACTTC	CASSQTSGTGFGETQYF
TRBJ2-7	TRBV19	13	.	TGTGCCAGTAGTTCGGGCGGGCCCTACGAGCAGTACTTC	CASSSGGPYEQYF
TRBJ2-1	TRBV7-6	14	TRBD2	TGTGCCAGCAGCTTCGGGGGGGCCTACAATGAGCAGTTCTTC	CASSFGGAYNEQFF
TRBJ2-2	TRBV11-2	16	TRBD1	TGTGCCAGCAGATATGGCCGGGACAGGGAGGGCGGGGAGCTGTTTTTT	CASRYGRDREGGELFF
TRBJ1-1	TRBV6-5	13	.	TGTGCCAGTAAGCGGGGGCATGGCACTGAAGCTTTCTTT	CASKRGHGTEAFF
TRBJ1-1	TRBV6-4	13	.	TGTGCCAGCAGTGACTGGGCAGGGACTGAAGCTTTCTTT	CASSDWAGTEAFF
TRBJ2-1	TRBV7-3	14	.	TGTGCCAGCAGCTCTGGGACTTCCTACAATGAGCAGTTCTTC	CASSSGTSYNEQFF
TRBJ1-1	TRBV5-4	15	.	TGTGCCAGCAGCTTGGTGTCCCCCAAACGGACTGAAGCTTTCTTT	CASSLVSPKRTEAFF